This T cell receptor (beta chain) comes out of a study of blood T cell repertoires in COVID-19. Some clones are missing from TCRdb's copy, which holds only in-frame ones; the method was immunoSEQ multiplex PCR. Here the sample spans about 250,000 clones, almost 90% being singletons. V lost 8 bases and J 0 bases, leaving 5 bases between the germline ends. Germline CDR1 and CDR2: MDHEN and SYDVKM. The CDR3 spans 12 residues. The sequencing input was peripheral blood. V gene TRBV28 combines with J gene TRBJ1-5, with unresolved D. The sequence derives from an elderly man with acute or convalescent COVID-19. CDR3 residues: CASVHSNQPQHF. CDR3 DNA sequence: TGTGCCAGCGTTCATAGCAATCAGCCCCAGCATTTT.